One and the same sample provided the 27 T cell receptor beta chains below, sequenced in a study of Tregs in tolerant kidney transplant recipients. Some clones are missing from TCRdb's copy, which holds only in-frame ones; the method was immunoSEQ multiplex PCR. The data show some 88,000 clones, approximately 90% seen once. Input material: CD8+ T cells from blood. All receptors come from a human donor in good health.

The chain employs TRBV6-5 and TRBJ1-1, with D unclear. The germline gives CDR1 MNHEY, CDR2 SVGAGI. The CDR3 is made up of 16 amino acids. V dropped 2 bases and J dropped 0 bases, with 13 bases sitting between them. The CDR3 nucleotides read TGTGCCAGCAGTTACAATGGGAAGCCTATGAACACTGAAGCTTTCTTT. Amino acids: CASSYNGKPMNTEAFF.

The J gene is TRBJ1-1, the V gene TRBV6-1; D is possibly TRBD1 (6 bases). Trimming removed 0 bases at V and 4 bases at J, with 15 bases between. This CDR3 region has 16 residues. Looked up from germline, CDR1 is MNHNS and CDR2 is SASEGT. The CDR3 region is CASSEATGRGSTEAFF. CDR3 bases: TGTGCCAGCAGTGAAGCCACAGGGCGGGGGAGCACTGAAGCTTTCTTT.

The genes are TRBV6-1 and TRBJ2-1, with 8 bases that match TRBD2. The ends lost 8 bases at V and 2 bases at J; junction bases unmatched: 2. The CDR3 length is 13 residues. Germline V lookup: CDR1 MNHNS, CDR2 SASEGT. CDR3 DNA sequence: TGTGCCAGCGTGGGACTAGCCTACAATGAGCAGTTCTTC. Protein product: CASVGLAYNEQFF.

The J gene is TRBJ2-3, the V gene TRBV2, with a tentative D call TRBD2 (6 bases). The germline V gene encodes CDR1 SNHLY and CDR2 FYNNEI. CDR3 length: 13 amino acids. Trimming removed 6 bases at V and 2 bases at J, with 9 bases between. CDR3 bases: TGTGCCAGCAGGTCTAGCGCCACAGATACGCAGTATTTT. Its protein product is CASRSSATDTQYF.

The gene calls are TRBV9 and TRBJ1-5; TRBD1 matches 8 bases. V gave up 0 bases and J gave up 3 bases; unmatched junction bases: 5. The CDR3 covers 16 residues. Germline V gives CDR1 SGDLS, CDR2 YYNGEE. This chain's CDR3 is CASSVVQDRVNQPQHF. CDR3 nucleotides: TGTGCCAGCAGCGTAGTACAGGACAGGGTCAATCAGCCCCAGCATTTT.

The table lists this clone with a count of one. The chain recombines TRBV11-2 with TRBJ2-5, with TRBD2 identical over 16 bases. CDR1 and CDR2 (germline): SGHAT, FQNNGV. Trimming cost V 6 bases and J 3 bases; bases outside gene matches: 10. The CDR3 is made up of 18 amino acids. CDR3 nucleotides: TGTGCCAGCAGTTTATTCCCGGGACTAGCGGGAGGGGAAGAGACCCAGTACTTC. The encoded protein is CASSLFPGLAGGEETQYF.

About this clone itself: One end of the junction fails to match germline, which may point to a read error. The rearrangement links TRBV7-7 to TRBJ1-4; tentatively, D is TRBD1 (5 bases). Germline-derived CDR1 and CDR2 are SSHAT and FNYEAQ (reference sequence). This CDR3 is 15 amino acids long. Here the CDR3 reads CASSLTPGLNEKLFF. In DNA form, the CDR3 reads TGTGCTAGCAGCTTAACCCCGGGGCTTAATGAAAAACTGTTTTTT.

This rearrangement joins TRBV18 to TRBJ2-7; no firm D call. CDR3 length: 11 residues. V gave up 8 bases and J gave up 5 bases, with 10 bases separating them. Germline V lookup: CDR1 KGHSH, CDR2 LQKENI. The CDR3, as DNA: TGTGCCAGCGGTGCTAGGGACGAGCAGTACTTC. Translated, it gives CASGARDEQYF.

CDR3: CASSQVESYEQYF. The CDR3 DNA reads TGCGCCAGCAGCCAAGTGGAATCCTACGAGCAGTACTTC. The chain uses TRBV4-1 and TRBJ2-7, with D uncertain. This CDR3 contains 13 residues. V lost 1 base and J 1 base, leaving 5 bases between the germline ends. Germline-derived CDR1 and CDR2 are MGHRA and YSYEKL.

The chain has TRBV27 and TRBJ2-7, with 8 bases lining up with TRBD2. Germline CDR1 is MNHEY and CDR2 is SMNVEV (reference sequence). The CDR3 has 16 amino acids. V was clipped by 5 bases and J by 3 bases; unmatched bases: 12. The CDR3 coding sequence is TGTGCCAGCAGTCCCCACCAGGGACTAGGAATCTACGAGCAGTACTTC. It encodes CASSPHQGLGIYEQYF.

The chain links TRBV2 to TRBJ2-3; 7 bases fit TRBD1. CDR1 and CDR2 (germline): SNHLY, FYNNEI. The CDR3 consists of 16 residues. V shed 9 bases and J 0 bases; nucleotides not matched to a gene: 12. In nucleotides, the CDR3 is TGTGCCAGGACGGTCGGGGACAGCTCTAGCACAGATACGCAGTATTTT. It translates to CARTVGDSSSTDTQYF.

V and J are TRBV7-8 and TRBJ2-3, with 8 positions matching TRBD2. J lost 4 bases, V lost 10 bases, and 10 bases had no gene match. This CDR3 spans 14 amino acids. Germline CDR1 reads SGHVS; CDR2 reads FQNEAQ. CDR3 bases: TGTGCCACCGTCGGGGGGGGGCGAGCAGATACGCAGTATTTT. Translation: CATVGGGRADTQYF.

This rearrangement joins TRBV6-6 to TRBJ2-1; 8 nucleotides agree with TRBD2. The germline V gene has CDR1 MNHNY and CDR2 SVGAGI (reference sequence). V lost 8 bases to trimming and J lost 1 base; unmatched junction nucleotides: 7. The CDR3 is 15 amino acids. CDR3: CASSGGRRSYNEQFF. CDR3 DNA sequence: TGTGCCAGCTCCGGCGGGAGGAGGTCCTACAATGAGCAGTTCTTC.

V is TRBV27 and J is TRBJ2-3; 10 positions agree with TRBD1. The V gene end was trimmed by 10 bases and the J gene end by 3 bases; junction bases not matched to a gene: 10. This CDR3 region has 15 residues. Germline lookup yields CDR1 MNHEY and CDR2 SMNVEV (reference sequence). Here the CDR3 reads CATLTGGLDTDTQYF. The CDR3 DNA reads TGTGCCACCCTGACAGGGGGCCTCGATACAGATACGCAGTATTTT.

This sequence joins TRBV5-4 and TRBJ2-7, with 7 positions matching TRBD1. This CDR3 contains 16 residues. Trimming at V came to 3 bases and at J to 2 bases, leaving 11 bases not matched to a gene. From germline, CDR1 is SGHNT and CDR2 YYREEE (reference sequence). CDR3 DNA sequence: TGTGCCAGCAGCTACAACTACGGGACAGCGACCTACGAGCAGTACTTC. This gives the protein CASSYNYGTATYEQYF.

V is TRBV6-5 and J is TRBJ2-7; weak D call: TRBD2 (5 bases). Germline assignment: CDR1 MNHEY and CDR2 SVGAGI. This CDR3 is 15 amino acids long. V gave up 6 bases and J gave up 0 bases, with 15 bases separating them. CDR3 sequence (DNA): TGTGCCAGCAGCACCCGGGGTAGTAGCTCCTACGAGCAGTACTTC. It is translated as CASSTRGSSSYEQYF.

The rearrangement joins TRBV6-5 to TRBJ2-7; tentative D call: TRBD2 (5 bases). This CDR3 spans 12 amino acids. Per the germline V gene, CDR1 is MNHEY and CDR2 is SVGAGI. The V and J ends lost 8 bases and 7 bases respectively, with 15 bases between them. CDR3 nucleotides: TGTGCCAGCTGGGAGTCGAAGAGGGAGCAGTACTTC. This translates into CASWESKREQYF.

The rearrangement joins TRBV6-6 to TRBJ1-2; D remains ambiguous. Trimming pared 0 bases from V and 4 bases from J, leaving 9 bases between. The length of the CDR3 is 14 residues. Germline CDR1 MNHNY, CDR2 SVGAGI (reference sequence). The CDR3 protein is CASSYSTVFYGYTF. CDR3 DNA sequence: TGTGCCAGCAGTTACTCCACGGTCTTCTATGGCTACACCTTC.

This clone was seen only once. The chain recombines TRBV27 with TRBJ2-5; D is perhaps TRBD1 (6 bases). The CDR3 totals 14 residues. The germline V gene encodes CDR1 MNHEY and CDR2 SMNVEV (reference sequence). The germline V and J ends were trimmed by 2 bases and 5 bases, with 12 bases remaining between them. This CDR3 is CASSLQGRRETQYF. The DNA of the CDR3 is TGTGCCAGCAGTTTACAGGGGCGCAGGGAGACCCAGTACTTC.

With regard to this clone: This is likely an artifact of a read error, given a far larger clone one base away. Other nucleotide sequences in the sample specify the same CDR3. The rearrangement joins TRBV6-1 to TRBJ1-4; 7 nucleotides align to TRBD1. Germline CDR1 and CDR2: MNHNS and SASEGT. The CDR3 has 14 residues. The CDR3 region has the DNA TGTGCTAGCAGTACAGGACAGGAGAATGAAAAACTGTTTTTT. Its translation: CASSTGQENEKLFF.

V is TRBV30 and J is TRBJ2-1; 9 bases are a match to TRBD2. This CDR3 has 14 residues. Germline CDR1 GTSNPN, CDR2 SVGIG (reference sequence). The CDR3 loop is CAQDRLAEGEEQFF. The DNA for the CDR3 is TGTGCACAGGATCGACTAGCGGAGGGGGAAGAGCAGTTCTTC. Together with reference TRBV30 and TRBJ2-1, the CDR3 gives the full variable domain: SQTIHQWPATLVQPVGSPLSLECTVEGTSNPNLYWYRQAAGRGLQLLFYSVGIGQISSEVPQNLSASRPQDRQFILSSKKLLLSDSGFYLCAQDRLAEGEEQFFGPGTRLTVL.

The V and J genes are TRBV10-1 and TRBJ2-3; 10 positions agree with TRBD2. The germline CDR1 and CDR2 sequences are WNHNN and SYGVQD (reference sequence). The CDR3 totals 16 residues. J gave up 10 bases and V 3 bases, and 13 bases lay outside the gene matches. CDR3 protein: CASSDLEPSGRMAQYF. The CDR3 DNA follows: TGCGCCAGCAGTGACTTGGAGCCTAGCGGGAGAATGGCGCAGTATTTT.

V is TRBV7-6 and J is TRBJ2-5; 14 bases are a match to TRBD2. This CDR3 region has 15 residues. Germline loops: CDR1 SGHVS, CDR2 FNYEAQ. V lost 5 bases and J lost 3; bases outside the gene matches: 2. DNA for the CDR3: TGTGCCAGCAGCAGGACTAGCGGGGGGAAAGAGACCCAGTACTTC. Amino acids: CASSRTSGGKETQYF.

This chain joins TRBV6-1 and TRBJ2-7; D call uncertain. V lost 3 bases, J lost 2 bases, and 14 bases lay in between. The CDR3 consists of 15 residues. The germline gives CDR1 MNHNS, CDR2 SASEGT. The CDR3 nucleotides read TGTGCCAGCAGTGATAGAAAGGAACTCACCTACGAGCAGTACTTC. Its protein is CASSDRKELTYEQYF.

The rearrangement links TRBV6-5 to TRBJ2-1; no clear D gene. Germline assignment: CDR1 MNHEY and CDR2 SVGAGI. This CDR3 region has 14 residues. The V end lost 2 bases, the J end lost 4 bases, and 9 bases lay between the germline ends. The DNA of the CDR3 is TGTGCCAGCAGTTACGCCGCCAGTTACAATGAGCAGTTCTTC. Protein sequence: CASSYAASYNEQFF.

On this clone itself: At one boundary the junction diverges from the germline segment, which might be a read error. The same CDR3 arises from other DNA sequences in this sample as well. V and J are TRBV5-6 and TRBJ1-2, with 7 bases fitting TRBD1. Germline V gene data show CDR1 as SGHDT and CDR2 as YYEEEE. The length of the CDR3 is 16 residues. The CDR3 spells CASSRSLNRGTYGYTF. DNA for the CDR3: TGCGCCAGCAGCCGCTCTTTGAACAGGGGAACCTATGGCTACACCTTC.

V is TRBV4-2 and J is TRBJ2-7; TRBD2 aligns across 16 bases. Germline lookup yields CDR1 LGHNA and CDR2 YNFKEQ. This CDR3 region has 19 residues. V was pared by 4 bases and J by 4 bases, with 13 bases of the junction left unmatched. The CDR3 nucleotides read TGTGCCAGCAGCCTCCCGACGGCCGGGACTAGCGGGAGGGCTTACGAGCAGTACTTC. It is translated as CASSLPTAGTSGRAYEQYF.